This TCR beta chain was obtained from a study of PD-1 blockade in classical Hodgkin lymphoma. Whole-study context: It was nivolumab at 3 mg/kg, given intravenously every 2 weeks, that patients received.

CDR1 SGHVS and CDR2 FQNEAQ come from the germline V gene. Trimming shortened V by 7 bases and J by 3 bases, and 16 bases separated the two germline ends. The CDR3 runs 14 residues. Study-level results: Why the repertoires differ is still unclear, perhaps disease activity or prior therapy. For complete responders, baseline diversity was comparable to that of newly diagnosed patients.

Regarding time point: cycle 4 day 1 (C4D1), after around six weeks of nivolumab. Every patient was affected by relapse after autologous stem cell transplantation, while exposure to brentuximab vedotin was not uniform. TCRdb keeps only in-frame clones here, not all; method: immunoSEQ multiplex PCR. Of approximately 17,000 clones detected, around 65% appear once; the ten largest clones hold about 7.2%. Regarding this clone: The antigen is unknown.

This clonotype was obtained from a human donor with classical Hodgkin lymphoma. The material was peripheral blood mononuclear cells (PBMCs), obtained before the fourth cycle of nivolumab. This sequence joins TRBV7-8 and TRBJ2-7; D may match TRBD1 or TRBD2 (5 bases each). DNA for the CDR3: TGTGCCAGCACCTCCGGGACGTCGAACTACGAGCAGTACTTC. This gives the protein CASTSGTSNYEQYF.